These T cell receptor beta chains were read from a single sample in a study of shared clonotypes between healthy human individuals. Measured with immunoSEQ multiplex PCR; TCRdb has only the in-frame clones, and not every one. The sample shows some 2,000,000 clones, around 95% of them seen only once. Sequencing was done on a sample of naive CD4+ T cells sorted from blood. These receptors all come from a man aged 18 to 30 in good health. CDR3s include the opening cysteine and the closing phenylalanine or tryptophan. The D gene is left open where the match is weak. For some rows the clone size is stated as once, few or many, or as a class when expanded; others skip it.

J gene	D gene	clone size	V gene	CDR3 protein	CDR3 DNA
TRBJ2-7	TRBD1	-	TRBV19	CASSPSETGGGIYEQYF	TGTGCCAGTAGTCCCTCAGAGACAGGGGGCGGTATCTACGAGCAGTACTTC
TRBJ2-7	TRBD2	-	TRBV11-2	CASSLGGTSGRPYEQYF	TGTGCCAGCAGCTTAGGGGGGACTAGCGGGAGGCCCTACGAGCAGTACTTC
TRBJ2-7	-	-	TRBV20-1	CSARDLYEQYF	TGCAGTGCTAGAGATCTTTACGAGCAGTACTTC
TRBJ1-4	-	-	TRBV30	CAWSVQEKLFF	TGTGCCTGGAGTGTACAAGAAAAACTGTTTTTT
TRBJ1-1	-	-	TRBV6-6	CASSYGGGSTEAFF	TGTGCCAGCAGTTACGGAGGGGGGAGCACTGAAGCTTTCTTT
TRBJ2-3	TRBD2	-	TRBV9	CASSSTSGGSTDTQYF	TGTGCCAGCAGCTCGACTAGCGGGGGGAGCACAGATACGCAGTATTTT
TRBJ2-2	-	-	TRBV11-2	CASSPASTGELFF	TGTGCCAGCAGCCCCGCTTCGACCGGGGAGCTGTTTTTT
TRBJ1-4	TRBD1	-	TRBV6-1	CASSGQGGGEKLFF	TGTGCCAGCAGTGGACAGGGAGGAGGGGAAAAACTGTTTTTT
TRBJ2-7	-	-	TRBV7-9	CASSPDLGSYEQYF	TGTGCCAGCAGCCCGGACCTTGGCTCCTACGAGCAGTACTTC
TRBJ2-2	TRBD1	-	TRBV13	CASSLRQGSNSGELFF	TGTGCCAGCAGCCTTCGACAGGGTTCGAACTCCGGGGAGCTGTTTTTT
TRBJ2-7	-	-	TRBV10-2	CASRDPSSYEQYF	TGCGCCAGCAGGGACCCGAGCTCCTACGAGCAGTACTTC
TRBJ1-2	TRBD1	once	TRBV10-3	CAISDHDRVGSYGYTF	TGTGCCATCAGTGACCATGACAGGGTAGGGTCCTATGGCTACACCTTC
TRBJ2-7	-	-	TRBV10-3	CAISDSSASYEQYF	TGTGCCATCAGTGACTCTAGCGCCTCCTACGAGCAGTACTTC
TRBJ2-3	TRBD2	-	TRBV11-2	CASSLGLASPTDTQYF	TGTGCCAGCAGCTTAGGACTAGCAAGCCCCACGGATACGCAGTATTTT
TRBJ2-5	-	-	TRBV5-1	CASSLEVSRQNQETQYF	TGCGCCAGCAGCTTGGAAGTTTCTCGACAGAACCAAGAGACCCAGTACTTC
TRBJ2-7	-	-	TRBV6-5	CASSRGWEQYF	TGTGCCAGCAGCAGGGGTTGGGAGCAGTACTTC
TRBJ1-1	TRBD1	once	TRBV6-5	CASSYDRGRTEAFF	TGTGCCAGCAGTTACGACAGGGGAAGGACTGAAGCTTTCTTT
TRBJ2-5	-	-	TRBV28	CASSTQTILQETQYF	TGTGCCAGCAGCACCCAGACAATTCTCCAAGAGACCCAGTACTTC
TRBJ1-2	-	once	TRBV28	CASSLYGRDYGYTF	TGTGCCAGCAGTTTATATGGTAGGGACTATGGCTACACCTTC
TRBJ2-1	TRBD2	-	TRBV5-1	CASSSGLAGEQFF	TGCGCCAGCAGCTCAGGACTAGCGGGTGAGCAGTTCTTC
TRBJ1-1	-	-	TRBV6-6	CASSRSTEAFF	TGTGCCAGCAGTAGGAGCACTGAAGCTTTCTTT
TRBJ2-2	TRBD2	-	TRBV5-1	CASSIIGTRGTGELFF	TGCGCCAGCAGCATCATCGGGACTAGGGGGACCGGGGAGCTGTTTTTT
TRBJ2-1	TRBD2	-	TRBV29-1	CSVTGTSGTNNEQFF	TGCAGCGTCACCGGGACTAGCGGGACGAACAATGAGCAGTTCTTC
TRBJ2-4	-	-	TRBV6-1	CASSHLADGNIQYF	TGTGCCAGCAGTCACCTCGCCGACGGAAACATTCAGTACTTC
TRBJ2-6	-	-	TRBV6-1	CASSQRGAGANVLTF	TGTGCCAGCAGCCAAAGGGGGGCAGGGGCCAACGTCCTGACTTTC
TRBJ1-2	TRBD1	-	TRBV7-3	CASSAPTGAGYTF	TGTGCCAGCAGCGCCCCGACAGGGGCAGGCTACACCTTC
TRBJ2-7	TRBD2	-	TRBV6-6	CASSREGLQREQYF	TGTGCCAGCAGTAGGGAGGGCCTCCAGAGGGAGCAGTACTTC
TRBJ2-1	TRBD2	once	TRBV5-1	CASSSALSSGLHEQFF	TGCGCCAGCAGCTCGGCCCTCTCTAGCGGCCTACATGAGCAGTTCTTC
TRBJ2-7	-	-	TRBV10-1	CASSDSFRGLGYEQYF	TGCGCCAGCAGTGACTCCTTCAGGGGACTGGGCTACGAGCAGTACTTC
TRBJ1-6	-	once	TRBV5-4	CASSVGGNDSPLHF	TGTGCCAGCAGCGTAGGGGGGAATGATTCACCCCTCCACTTT
TRBJ2-2	TRBD2	-	TRBV10-2	CASRASGGNTGELFF	TGCGCCAGCAGGGCTAGCGGGGGAAACACCGGGGAGCTGTTTTTT
TRBJ2-7	-	-	TRBV7-9	CASSLESPSEQYF	TGTGCCAGCAGCTTAGAGAGCCCTTCCGAGCAGTACTTC
TRBJ2-7	-	-	TRBV10-1	CASSDPITYEQYF	TGCGCCAGCAGTGATCCCATCACCTACGAGCAGTACTTC
TRBJ1-4	TRBD1	-	TRBV19	CASSIGRQGPSEKLFF	TGTGCCAGTAGTATCGGGCGACAGGGGCCCAGTGAAAAACTGTTTTTT
TRBJ1-5	-	-	TRBV28	CASSLGVQPQHF	TGTGCCAGCAGTTTAGGAGTTCAGCCCCAGCATTTT